This is a list of T cell receptor beta chains from one sample in a study of response to subunit inactivated influenza vaccine. TCRdb recomputed calls from the RT-PCR reads with MiXCR, one row per CDR3 protein. Counted here are around 760,000 distinct CDR3 sequences, approximately 15% occurring once; the ten biggest clones make up around 6.5%. The starting material was PBMCs from blood, obtained around two weeks before vaccination. The source of these receptors is a man aged 50 to 59 who received an inactivated influenza vaccine. Each CDR3 is given with its conserved first and last residue. The size field is filled for only some rows; it gives once, few, many or a size class.

size: -; J: TRBJ2-1; V: TRBV7-2; CDR3: CASSNEVSDNEQFF
size: -; J: TRBJ2-1; V: TRBV7-8; CDR3: CASSSLPAGVIPNEQFF
size: few; J: TRBJ2-1; V: TRBV6-1; CDR3: CASNRQSSYNEQFF
size: few; J: TRBJ2-1; V: TRBV12-3/TRBV12-4; CDR3: CASSLVQSPYNEQFF
size: -; J: TRBJ1-5; V: TRBV9; CDR3: CASSPHRGNQPQHF
size: few; J: TRBJ1-1; V: TRBV28; CDR3: CASRYPLSTEAFF
size: few; J: TRBJ2-7; V: TRBV7-9; CDR3: CASSLAFGTGGTYEQYF
size: few; J: TRBJ2-5; V: TRBV7-2; CDR3: CASGTGTSGSVETQYF
size: -; J: TRBJ1-1; V: TRBV14; CDR3: CASSHIPGQGKSEAFF
size: -; J: TRBJ1-1; V: TRBV6-2/TRBV6-3; CDR3: CASRFGTDNTEAFF
size: -; J: TRBJ2-3; V: TRBV4-3; CDR3: CASSLSPGAVTDTQYF
size: -; J: TRBJ1-5; V: TRBV7-2; CDR3: CASSLEAFSNQPQHF
size: few; J: TRBJ2-5; V: TRBV6-5; CDR3: CASSSGRPQETQYF
size: few; J: TRBJ2-2; V: TRBV29-1; CDR3: CSVEGIDNTGELFF
size: few; J: TRBJ2-1; V: TRBV29-1; CDR3: CSGRTSLNEQFF
size: -; J: TRBJ2-5; V: TRBV12-3/TRBV12-4; CDR3: CASRTATDQETQYF
size: few; J: TRBJ2-5; V: TRBV9; CDR3: CASSAGTRPGTQYF
size: -; J: TRBJ2-2; V: TRBV4-2; CDR3: CASSQRTRGGGELFF
size: many; J: TRBJ2-1; V: TRBV9; CDR3: CASSAAAGGYDEQFF
size: many; J: TRBJ2-1; V: TRBV24-1; CDR3: CATSFGRANEQFF
size: -; J: TRBJ2-2; V: TRBV5-1; CDR3: CASSSLQGLNTGELFF
size: few; J: TRBJ2-1; V: TRBV21-1; CDR3: CASSKHPAREEFNEQFF
size: many; J: TRBJ2-2; V: TRBV5-1; CDR3: CASSLGQATNTGELFF
size: few; J: TRBJ2-7; V: TRBV24-1; CDR3: CATSDPQGNEQYF
size: -; J: TRBJ2-5; V: TRBV6-4; CDR3: CASSDLQPVNRLKETQYF
size: many; J: TRBJ2-7; V: TRBV20-1; CDR3: CSAQNRREGLYEQYF
size: -; J: TRBJ2-7; V: TRBV4-2; CDR3: CASSQDGDRVYEQYF
size: -; J: TRBJ2-5; V: TRBV5-1; CDR3: CASSFEGIPGETQYF
size: few; J: TRBJ2-7; V: TRBV28; CDR3: CASSLPAGAPYEQYF
size: few; J: TRBJ1-1; V: TRBV6-2/TRBV6-3; CDR3: CASRIGTGNTEAFF
size: few; J: TRBJ1-2; V: TRBV4-2; CDR3: CASSQEGGGYTF
size: many; J: TRBJ1-1; V: TRBV7-9; CDR3: CASSLALTEAFF
size: -; J: TRBJ2-2; V: TRBV5-1; CDR3: CASSLVGTGGLKSGELFF
size: -; J: TRBJ1-1; V: TRBV10-3; CDR3: CATSLAGDTEAFF
size: many; J: TRBJ1-2; V: TRBV20-1; CDR3: CSASLSGQGYGYTF
size: few; J: TRBJ2-5; V: TRBV5-4; CDR3: CASSLGLTSGGQETQYF
size: -; J: TRBJ2-3; V: TRBV5-1; CDR3: CASSLGTTSTDTQYF
size: -; J: TRBJ2-5; V: TRBV7-2; CDR3: CASSLTRGGQETQYF
size: -; J: TRBJ2-6; V: TRBV6-2/TRBV6-3; CDR3: CASSYRDRVSAGANVLTF
size: -; J: TRBJ1-6; V: TRBV9; CDR3: CASSVGPPSYNSPLHF
size: many; J: TRBJ1-1; V: TRBV18; CDR3: CASSPAGENTEAFF
size: many; J: TRBJ2-7; V: TRBV6-2/TRBV6-3; CDR3: CASSYTGYEQYF
size: -; J: TRBJ1-2; V: TRBV28; CDR3: CASSPIPDGYTF